Given below is one T cell receptor (beta chain) in context. Its antigen is currently unknown. The CDR3 has 16 amino acids. The V and J ends lost 6 bases and 7 bases, in that order; junction bases with no gene match: 12. CDR1 is SGHTA and CDR2 is FQGNSA in the germline V gene. The study drew the donors from its approximately 110-subject validation cohort, separate from the roughly 700-subject first cohort. Data came from immunoSEQ multiplex PCR; TCRdb stores just in-frame clones and leaves some out. The data contain 55,000 to 70,000 clones, around 90% of them singletons. The source of the sample is a study of cytomegalovirus exposure and HLA in healthy donors. Study background: A later analysis reported the same platform for the 100 to 150 validation repertoires and the 666 first-cohort repertoires. Regarding the study as a whole: Generally TCR sequences proved uncommon, though certain public TCRs appeared in numerous donors.

The clonotype originates from a woman younger than 45 in good health and CMV-seronegative. The sample consisted of PBMCs. The rearrangement joins TRBV7-2 to TRBJ2-1, with TRBD1 identical over 10 bases. CDR3 sequence (DNA): TGTGCCAGCAGACACGCCGGGACAGGGGTAAGGAATGAGCAGTTCTTC. Protein product: CASRHAGTGVRNEQFF.